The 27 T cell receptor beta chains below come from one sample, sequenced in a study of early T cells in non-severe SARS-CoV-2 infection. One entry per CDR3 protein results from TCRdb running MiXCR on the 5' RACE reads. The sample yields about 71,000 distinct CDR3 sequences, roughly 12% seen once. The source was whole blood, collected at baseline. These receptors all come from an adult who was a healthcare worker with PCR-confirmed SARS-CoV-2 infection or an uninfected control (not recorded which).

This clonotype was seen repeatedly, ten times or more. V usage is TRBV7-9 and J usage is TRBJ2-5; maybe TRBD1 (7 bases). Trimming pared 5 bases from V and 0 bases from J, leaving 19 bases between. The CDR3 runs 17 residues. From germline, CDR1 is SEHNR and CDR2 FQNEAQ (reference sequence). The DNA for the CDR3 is TGTGCCAGCAGCCCCAGGGGGGCCATCCCGTACCAAGAGACCCAGTACTTC. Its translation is CASSPRGAIPYQETQYF.

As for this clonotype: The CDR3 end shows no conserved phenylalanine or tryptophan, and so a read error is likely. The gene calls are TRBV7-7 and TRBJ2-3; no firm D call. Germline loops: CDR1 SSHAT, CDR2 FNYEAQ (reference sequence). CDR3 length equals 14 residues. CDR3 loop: CASSLVFGTDTQYI. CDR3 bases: TGTGCTAGCAGCTTAGTTTTTGGCACAGATACGCAGTATATT.

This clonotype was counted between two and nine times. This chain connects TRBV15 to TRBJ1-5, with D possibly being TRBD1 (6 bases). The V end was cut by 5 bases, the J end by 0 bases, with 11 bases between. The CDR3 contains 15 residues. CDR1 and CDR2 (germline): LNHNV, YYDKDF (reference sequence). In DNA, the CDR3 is TGTGCCACCAGCCGTGACAGGTATAGCAATCAGCCCCAGCATTTT. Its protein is CATSRDRYSNQPQHF.

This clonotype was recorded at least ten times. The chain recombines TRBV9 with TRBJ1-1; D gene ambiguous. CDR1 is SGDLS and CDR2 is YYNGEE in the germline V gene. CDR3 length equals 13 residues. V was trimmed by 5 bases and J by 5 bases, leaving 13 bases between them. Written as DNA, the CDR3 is TGTGCCAGCAGTGTGTCGGTTGCGACTGAAGCTTTCTTT. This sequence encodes CASSVSVATEAFF.

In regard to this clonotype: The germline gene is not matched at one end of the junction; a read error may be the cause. The CDR3 sequence is CATSRDLQGPEQFF. DNA of the CDR3: TGTGCCACCAGCCGAGACTTACAGGGACCGGAGCAGTTCTTC. V and J are TRBV15 and TRBJ2-1; tentatively, D is TRBD1 (6 bases). The CDR3 is 14 amino acids. Germline loops: CDR1 LNHNV, CDR2 YYDKDF (reference sequence).

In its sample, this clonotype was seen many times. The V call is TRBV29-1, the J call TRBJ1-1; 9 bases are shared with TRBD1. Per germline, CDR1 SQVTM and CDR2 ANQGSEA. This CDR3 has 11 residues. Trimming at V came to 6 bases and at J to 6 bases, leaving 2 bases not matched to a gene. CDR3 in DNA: TGCAGCGTCCGGGACAGGGCTGAAGCTTTCTTT. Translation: CSVRDRAEAFF.

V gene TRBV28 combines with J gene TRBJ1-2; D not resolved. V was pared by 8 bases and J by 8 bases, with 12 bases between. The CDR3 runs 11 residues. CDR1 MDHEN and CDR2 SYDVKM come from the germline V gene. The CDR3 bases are TGTGCCAGCCGCGGGGAATTCGGCTACACCTTC. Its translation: CASRGEFGYTF.

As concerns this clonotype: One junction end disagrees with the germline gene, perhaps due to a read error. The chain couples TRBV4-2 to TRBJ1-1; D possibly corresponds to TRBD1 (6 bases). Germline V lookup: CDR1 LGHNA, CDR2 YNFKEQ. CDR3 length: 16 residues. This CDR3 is CASNQDLAGANTEAFF. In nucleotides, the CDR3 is TGTGCCAGCAACCAAGATCTAGCAGGGGCAAACACTGAAGCTTTCTTT.

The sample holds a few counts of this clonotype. CDR3 amino acids: CASSAPPGRTAVRNSPLHF. CDR3 DNA sequence: TGTGCCAGCAGTGCTCCTCCGGGACGGACGGCCGTGAGGAATTCACCCCTCCACTTT. V usage is TRBV27 and J usage is TRBJ1-6; D perhaps matches TRBD1 (5 bases). This CDR3 region has 19 residues. V lost 5 bases to trimming and J lost 7 bases, with 27 bases between them. Germline CDR1 is MNHEY and CDR2 is SMNVEV (reference sequence).

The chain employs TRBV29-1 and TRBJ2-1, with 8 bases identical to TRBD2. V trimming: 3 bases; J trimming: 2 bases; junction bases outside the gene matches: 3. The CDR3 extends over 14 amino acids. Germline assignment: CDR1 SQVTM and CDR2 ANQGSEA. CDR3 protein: CSVERGAAYNEQFF. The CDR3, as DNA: TGCAGCGTTGAGCGGGGGGCCGCCTACAATGAGCAGTTCTTC.

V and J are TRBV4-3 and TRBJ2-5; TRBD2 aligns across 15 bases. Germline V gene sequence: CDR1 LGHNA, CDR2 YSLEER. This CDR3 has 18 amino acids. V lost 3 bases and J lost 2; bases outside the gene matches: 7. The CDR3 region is CASSHRGLAGGLQETQYF. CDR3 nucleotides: TGCGCCAGCAGCCATCGGGGACTAGCGGGGGGCCTACAAGAGACCCAGTACTTC.

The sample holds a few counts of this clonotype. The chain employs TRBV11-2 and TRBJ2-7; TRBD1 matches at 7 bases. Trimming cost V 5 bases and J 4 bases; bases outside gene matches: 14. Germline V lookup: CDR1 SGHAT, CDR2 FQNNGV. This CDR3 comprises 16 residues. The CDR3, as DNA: TGTGCCAGCAGCCACCCCCCTGAGGGGGCCCGTTACGAGCAGTACTTC. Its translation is CASSHPPEGARYEQYF.

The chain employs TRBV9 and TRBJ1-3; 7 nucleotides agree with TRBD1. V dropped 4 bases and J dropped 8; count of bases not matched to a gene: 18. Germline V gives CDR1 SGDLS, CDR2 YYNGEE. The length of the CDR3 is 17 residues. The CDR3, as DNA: TGTGCCAGCAGCCAGACCTGGACAGGTTCCGGGAAGGACACCATATATTTT. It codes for CASSQTWTGSGKDTIYF.

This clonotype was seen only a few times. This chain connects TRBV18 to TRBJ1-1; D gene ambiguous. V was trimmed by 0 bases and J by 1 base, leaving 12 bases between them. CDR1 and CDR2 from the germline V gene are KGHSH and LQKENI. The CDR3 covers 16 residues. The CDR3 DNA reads TGTGCCAGCTCACCACCTGGGGTCAGTTGGAACACTGAAGCTTTCTTT. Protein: CASSPPGVSWNTEAFF.

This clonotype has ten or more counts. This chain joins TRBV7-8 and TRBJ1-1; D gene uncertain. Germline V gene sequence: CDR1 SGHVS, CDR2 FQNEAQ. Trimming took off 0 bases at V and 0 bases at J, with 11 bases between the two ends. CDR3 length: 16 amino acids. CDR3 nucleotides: TGTGCCAGCAGCTTAGCGGACCGTATCATGAACACTGAAGCTTTCTTT. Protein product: CASSLADRIMNTEAFF.

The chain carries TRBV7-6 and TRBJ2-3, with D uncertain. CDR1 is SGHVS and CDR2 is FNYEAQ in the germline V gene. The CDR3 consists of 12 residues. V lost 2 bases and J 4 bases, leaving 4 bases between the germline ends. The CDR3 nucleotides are TGTGCCAGCAGCTTACATGCAGATACGCAGTATTTT. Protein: CASSLHADTQYF. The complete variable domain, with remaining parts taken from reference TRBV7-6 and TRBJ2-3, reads GAGVSQSPRYKVTKRGQDVALRCDPISGHVSLYWYRQALGQGPEFLTYFNYEAQQDKSGLPNDRFSAERPEGSISTLTIQRTEQRDSAMYRCASSLHADTQYFGPGTRLTVL.

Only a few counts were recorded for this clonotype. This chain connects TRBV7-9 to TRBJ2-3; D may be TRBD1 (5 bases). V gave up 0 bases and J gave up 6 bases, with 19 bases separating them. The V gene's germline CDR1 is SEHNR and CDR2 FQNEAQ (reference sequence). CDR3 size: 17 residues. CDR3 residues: CASSLAYGQGAKDTQYF. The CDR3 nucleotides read TGTGCCAGCAGCTTAGCGTACGGGCAGGGCGCTAAGGATACGCAGTATTTT.

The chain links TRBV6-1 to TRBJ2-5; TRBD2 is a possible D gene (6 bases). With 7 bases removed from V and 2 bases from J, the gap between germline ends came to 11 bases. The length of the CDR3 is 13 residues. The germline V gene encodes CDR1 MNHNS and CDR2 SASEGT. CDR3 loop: CASMRDLQETQYF. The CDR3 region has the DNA TGTGCCAGCATGCGGGACCTGCAAGAGACCCAGTACTTC.

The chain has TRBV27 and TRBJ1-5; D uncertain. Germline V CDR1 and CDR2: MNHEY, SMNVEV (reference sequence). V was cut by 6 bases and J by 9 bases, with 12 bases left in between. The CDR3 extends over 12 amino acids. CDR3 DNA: TGTGCCAGCAGACAGTCCCGCGGGCCCCAGCATTTT. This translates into CASRQSRGPQHF.

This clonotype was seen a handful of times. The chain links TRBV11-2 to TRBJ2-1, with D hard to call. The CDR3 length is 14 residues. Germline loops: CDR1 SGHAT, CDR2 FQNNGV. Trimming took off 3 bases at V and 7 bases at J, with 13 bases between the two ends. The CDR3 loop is CASSLGGVGNEQFF. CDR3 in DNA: TGTGCCAGCAGCTTGGGTGGCGTGGGGAATGAGCAGTTCTTC.

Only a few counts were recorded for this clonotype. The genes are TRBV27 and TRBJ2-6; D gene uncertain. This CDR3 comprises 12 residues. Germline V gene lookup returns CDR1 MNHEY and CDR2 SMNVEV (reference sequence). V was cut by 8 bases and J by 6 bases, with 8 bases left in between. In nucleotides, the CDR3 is TGTGCCAGCGGCTGGGTGGCCAACGTCCTGACTTTC. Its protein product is CASGWVANVLTF.

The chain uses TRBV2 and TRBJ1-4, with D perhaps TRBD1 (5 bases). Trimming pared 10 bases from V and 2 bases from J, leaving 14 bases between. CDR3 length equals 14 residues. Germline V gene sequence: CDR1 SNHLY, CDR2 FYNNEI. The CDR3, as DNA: TGTGCCACCGGGGGAGGGGATACTAATGAAAAACTGTTTTTT. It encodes CATGGGDTNEKLFF.

The CDR3 coding sequence is TGTGCCAGCAGCCTATACGGGACTTCCTACAATGAGCAGTTCTTC. This gives the protein CASSLYGTSYNEQFF. V is TRBV7-9 and J is TRBJ2-1; tentatively, D is TRBD2 (6 bases). The V gene lost 5 bases and the J gene lost 1 base, with 12 bases spanning the gap. The CDR3 is 15 residues long. Germline values: CDR1 SEHNR, CDR2 FQNEAQ (reference sequence).

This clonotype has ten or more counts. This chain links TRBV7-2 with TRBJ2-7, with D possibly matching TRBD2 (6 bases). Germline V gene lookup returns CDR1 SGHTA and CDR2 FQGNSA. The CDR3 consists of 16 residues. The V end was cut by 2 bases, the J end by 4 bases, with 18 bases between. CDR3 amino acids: CASSLHGGDRTYEQYF. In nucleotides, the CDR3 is TGTGCCAGCAGCTTACACGGAGGGGACCGCACGTACGAGCAGTACTTC.

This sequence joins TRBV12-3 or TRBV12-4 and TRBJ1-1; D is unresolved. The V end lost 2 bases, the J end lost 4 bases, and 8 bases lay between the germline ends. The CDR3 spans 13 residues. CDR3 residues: CASSLMTGTEAFF. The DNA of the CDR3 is TGTGCCAGCAGTTTAATGACGGGCACTGAAGCTTTCTTT.

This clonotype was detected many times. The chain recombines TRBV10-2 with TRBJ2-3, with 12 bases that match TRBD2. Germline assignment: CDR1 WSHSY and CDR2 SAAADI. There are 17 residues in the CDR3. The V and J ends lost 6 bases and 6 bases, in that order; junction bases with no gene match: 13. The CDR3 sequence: CASRRLAGDPTRDTQYF. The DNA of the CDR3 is TGCGCCAGCAGGAGACTAGCGGGGGACCCAACCAGGGATACGCAGTATTTT.

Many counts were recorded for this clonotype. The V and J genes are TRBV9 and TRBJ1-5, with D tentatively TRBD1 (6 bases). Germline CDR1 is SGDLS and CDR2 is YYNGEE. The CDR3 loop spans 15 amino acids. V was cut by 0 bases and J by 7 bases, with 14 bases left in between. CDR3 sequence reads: CASSVAPGERQPQHF. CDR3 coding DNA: TGTGCCAGCAGCGTAGCCCCAGGGGAGAGGCAGCCCCAGCATTTT.